The TCR beta chain under discussion was sequenced for a study of CD8+ T cells in alopecia areata. Whole-study findings and limits: Patients displayed less clarity in TCR sharing than mice, a finding possibly related to HLA. Scalp samples also yield sequences of resident alphabeta T cells from normal skin.

As for this clone: Its antigen is not known.

As the sequencing template, cDNA was produced by extracting RNA and reverse transcribing it. Sequencing was performed with immunoSEQ multiplex PCR; in TCRdb, only in-frame clones are kept and a portion is missing. The data hold about 180,000 clones, with more than 60% observed a single time. PBMCs yielded sorted CD4+ and CD8+ T cells. Trimming shortened V by 6 bases and J by 8 bases, and 22 bases separated the two germline ends. Germline V gene data show CDR1 as SQVTM and CDR2 as ANQGSEA. The CDR3 has 14 amino acids. The V gene is TRBV29-1, the J gene TRBJ1-2; perhaps TRBD1 as D (6 bases). The specimen comprised CD4+ T cells sorted from blood, sampled at week 0. The sequence was collected from a human donor with alopecia areata. The CDR3 DNA sequence: TGCAGCGTGATGAACAGGGCTGGGGCCATAGGCTACACCTTC. This encodes CSVMNRAGAIGYTF.